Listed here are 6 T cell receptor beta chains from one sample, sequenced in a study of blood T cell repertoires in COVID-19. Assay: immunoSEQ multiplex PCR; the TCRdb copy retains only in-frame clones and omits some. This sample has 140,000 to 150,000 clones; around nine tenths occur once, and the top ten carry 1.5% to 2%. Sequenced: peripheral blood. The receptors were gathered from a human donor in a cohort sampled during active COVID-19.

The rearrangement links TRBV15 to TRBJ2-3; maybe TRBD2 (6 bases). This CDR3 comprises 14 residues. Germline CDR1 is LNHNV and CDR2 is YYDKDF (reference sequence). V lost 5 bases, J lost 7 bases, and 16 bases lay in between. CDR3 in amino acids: CATSAEGGRHTQYF. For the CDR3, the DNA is TGTGCCACCAGCGCGGAGGGAGGCCGGCATACGCAGTATTTT.

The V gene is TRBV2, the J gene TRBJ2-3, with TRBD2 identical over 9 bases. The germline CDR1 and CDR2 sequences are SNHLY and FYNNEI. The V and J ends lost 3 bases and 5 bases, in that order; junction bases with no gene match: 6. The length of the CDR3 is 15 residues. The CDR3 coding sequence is TGTGCCAGCAGTGACGGGCGGGGGGGCCAAGATACGCAGTATTTT. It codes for CASSDGRGGQDTQYF. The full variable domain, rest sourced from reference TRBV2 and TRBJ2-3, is EPEVTQTPSHQVTQMGQEVILRCVPISNHLYFYWYRQILGQKVEFLVSFYNNEISEKSEIFDDQFSVERPDGSNFTLKIRSTKLEDSAMYFCASSDGRGGQDTQYFGPGTRLTVL.

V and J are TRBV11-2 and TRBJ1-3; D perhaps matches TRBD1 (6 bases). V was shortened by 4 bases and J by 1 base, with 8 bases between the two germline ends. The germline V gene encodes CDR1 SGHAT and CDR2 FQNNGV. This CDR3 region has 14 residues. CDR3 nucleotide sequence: TGTGCCAGCAGCTATGGACAGTCTGGAAACACCATATATTTT. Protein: CASSYGQSGNTIYF.

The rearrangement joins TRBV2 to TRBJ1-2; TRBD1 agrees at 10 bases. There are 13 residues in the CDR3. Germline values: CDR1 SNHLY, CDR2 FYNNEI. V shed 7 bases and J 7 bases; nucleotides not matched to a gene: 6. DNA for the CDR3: TGTGCCAGCACTGGGACAGGGGCGCGTGGCTACACCTTC. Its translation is CASTGTGARGYTF.

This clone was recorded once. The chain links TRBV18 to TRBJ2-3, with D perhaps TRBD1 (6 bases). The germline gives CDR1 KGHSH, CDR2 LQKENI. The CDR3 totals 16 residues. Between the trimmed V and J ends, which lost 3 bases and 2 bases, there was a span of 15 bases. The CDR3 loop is CASSPYQAGATDTQYF. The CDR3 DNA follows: TGTGCCAGCTCACCGTATCAAGCAGGGGCCACAGATACGCAGTATTTT.

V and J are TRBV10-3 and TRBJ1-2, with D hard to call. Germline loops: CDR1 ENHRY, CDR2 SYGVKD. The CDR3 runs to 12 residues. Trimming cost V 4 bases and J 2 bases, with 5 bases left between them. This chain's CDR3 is CAISGGNYGYTF. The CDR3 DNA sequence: TGTGCCATCAGTGGAGGGAACTATGGCTACACCTTC.